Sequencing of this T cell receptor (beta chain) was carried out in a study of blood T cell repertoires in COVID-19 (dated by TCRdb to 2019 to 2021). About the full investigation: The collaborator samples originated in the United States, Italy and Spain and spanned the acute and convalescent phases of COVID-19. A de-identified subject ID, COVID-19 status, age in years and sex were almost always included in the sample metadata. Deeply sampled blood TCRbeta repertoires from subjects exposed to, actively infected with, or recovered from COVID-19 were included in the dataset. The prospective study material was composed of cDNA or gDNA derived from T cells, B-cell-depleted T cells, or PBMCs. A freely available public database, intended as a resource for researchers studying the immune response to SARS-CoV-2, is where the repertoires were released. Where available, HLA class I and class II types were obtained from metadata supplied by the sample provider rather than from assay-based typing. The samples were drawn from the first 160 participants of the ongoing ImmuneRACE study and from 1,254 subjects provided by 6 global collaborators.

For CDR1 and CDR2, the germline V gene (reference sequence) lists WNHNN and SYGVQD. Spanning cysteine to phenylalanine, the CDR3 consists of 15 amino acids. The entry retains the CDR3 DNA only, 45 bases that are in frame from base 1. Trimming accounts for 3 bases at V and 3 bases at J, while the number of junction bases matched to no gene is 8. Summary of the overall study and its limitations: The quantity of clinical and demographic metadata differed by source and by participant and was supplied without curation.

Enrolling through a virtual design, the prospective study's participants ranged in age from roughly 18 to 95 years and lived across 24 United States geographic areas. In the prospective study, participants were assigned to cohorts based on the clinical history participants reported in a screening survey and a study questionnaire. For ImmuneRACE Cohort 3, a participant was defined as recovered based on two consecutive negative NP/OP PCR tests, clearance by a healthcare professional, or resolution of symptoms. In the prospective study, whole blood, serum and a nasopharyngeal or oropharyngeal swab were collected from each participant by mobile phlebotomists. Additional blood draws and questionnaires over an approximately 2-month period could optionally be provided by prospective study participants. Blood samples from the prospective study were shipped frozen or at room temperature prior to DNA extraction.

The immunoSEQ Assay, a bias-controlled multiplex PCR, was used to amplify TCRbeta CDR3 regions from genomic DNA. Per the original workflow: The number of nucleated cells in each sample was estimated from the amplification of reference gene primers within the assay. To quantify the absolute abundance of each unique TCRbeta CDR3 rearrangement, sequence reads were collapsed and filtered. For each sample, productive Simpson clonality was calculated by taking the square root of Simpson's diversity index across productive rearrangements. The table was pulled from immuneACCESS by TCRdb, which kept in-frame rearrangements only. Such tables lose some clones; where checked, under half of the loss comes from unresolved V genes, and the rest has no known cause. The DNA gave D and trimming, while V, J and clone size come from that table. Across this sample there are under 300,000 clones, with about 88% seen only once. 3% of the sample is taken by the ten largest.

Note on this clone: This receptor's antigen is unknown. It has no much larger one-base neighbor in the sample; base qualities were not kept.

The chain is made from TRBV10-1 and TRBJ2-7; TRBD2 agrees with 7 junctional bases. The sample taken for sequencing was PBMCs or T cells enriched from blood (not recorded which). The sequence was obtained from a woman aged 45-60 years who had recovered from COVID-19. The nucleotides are TGCGCCAGCAGTGAAGGCGGGAGAGGGGTCTACGAGCAGTACTTC. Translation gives CASSEGGRGVYEQYF.